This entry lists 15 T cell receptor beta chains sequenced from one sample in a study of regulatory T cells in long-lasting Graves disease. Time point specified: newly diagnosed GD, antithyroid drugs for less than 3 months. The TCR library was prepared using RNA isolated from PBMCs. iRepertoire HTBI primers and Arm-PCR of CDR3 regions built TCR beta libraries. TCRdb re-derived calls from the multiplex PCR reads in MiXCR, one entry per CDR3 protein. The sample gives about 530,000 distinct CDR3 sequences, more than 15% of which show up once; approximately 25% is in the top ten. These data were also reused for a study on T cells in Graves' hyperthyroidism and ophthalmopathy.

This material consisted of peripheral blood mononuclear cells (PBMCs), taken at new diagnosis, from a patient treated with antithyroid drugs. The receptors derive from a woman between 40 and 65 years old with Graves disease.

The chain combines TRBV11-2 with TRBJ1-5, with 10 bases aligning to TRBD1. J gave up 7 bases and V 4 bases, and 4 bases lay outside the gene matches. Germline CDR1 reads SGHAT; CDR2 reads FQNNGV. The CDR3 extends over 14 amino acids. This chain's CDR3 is CASSSTGGSQPQHF. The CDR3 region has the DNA TGTGCCAGCAGCTCGACAGGGGGCAGCCAGCCCCAGCATTTT.

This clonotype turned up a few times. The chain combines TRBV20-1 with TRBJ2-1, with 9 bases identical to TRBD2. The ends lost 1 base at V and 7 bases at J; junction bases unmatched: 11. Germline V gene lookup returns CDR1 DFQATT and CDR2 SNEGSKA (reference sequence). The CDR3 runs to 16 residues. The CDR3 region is CSARAPGLAHWNEQFF. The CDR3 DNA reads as TGCAGTGCTAGAGCCCCCGGACTAGCGCACTGGAATGAGCAGTTCTTC.

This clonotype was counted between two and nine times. CDR3 sequence (DNA): TGTGCCACCAGCATAGAGGCGGGAAACACCATATATTTT. The encoded protein is CATSIEAGNTIYF. This chain links TRBV15 with TRBJ1-3; D uncertain. The germline CDR1 and CDR2 sequences are LNHNV and YYDKDF (reference sequence). The CDR3 runs to 13 residues. V lost 4 bases and J lost 4, with 8 bases in between.

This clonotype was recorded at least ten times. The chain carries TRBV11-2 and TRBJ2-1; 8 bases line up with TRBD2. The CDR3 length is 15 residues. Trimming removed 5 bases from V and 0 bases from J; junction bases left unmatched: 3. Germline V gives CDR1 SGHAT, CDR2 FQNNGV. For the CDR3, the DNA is TGTGCCAGCAGCCTCGGGGGGGTCTCCTACAATGAGCAGTTCTTC. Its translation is CASSLGGVSYNEQFF.

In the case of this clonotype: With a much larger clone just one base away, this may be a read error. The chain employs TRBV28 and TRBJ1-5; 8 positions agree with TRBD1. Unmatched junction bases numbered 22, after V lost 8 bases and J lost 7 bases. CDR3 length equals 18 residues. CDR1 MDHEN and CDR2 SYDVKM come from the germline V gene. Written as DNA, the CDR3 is TGTGCCAGCGGCACGCGACCCGGACTTGGACAGGGAAAACAGCCCCAGCATTTT. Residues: CASGTRPGLGQGKQPQHF.

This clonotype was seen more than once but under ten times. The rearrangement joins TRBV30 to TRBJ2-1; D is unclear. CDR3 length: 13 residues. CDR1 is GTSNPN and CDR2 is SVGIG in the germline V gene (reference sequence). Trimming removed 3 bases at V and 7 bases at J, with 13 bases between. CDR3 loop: CAWSSSLGNEQFF. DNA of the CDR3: TGTGCCTGGAGCTCAAGCCTCGGGAATGAGCAGTTCTTC.

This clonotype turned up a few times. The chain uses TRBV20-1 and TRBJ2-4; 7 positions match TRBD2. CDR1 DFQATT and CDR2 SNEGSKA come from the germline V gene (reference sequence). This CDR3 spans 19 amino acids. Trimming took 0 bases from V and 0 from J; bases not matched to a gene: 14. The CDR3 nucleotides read TGCAGTGCTAGAGATCCTAGCGGAGGGGTGGGAGTAGCCAAAAACATTCAGTACTTC. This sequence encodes CSARDPSGGVGVAKNIQYF.

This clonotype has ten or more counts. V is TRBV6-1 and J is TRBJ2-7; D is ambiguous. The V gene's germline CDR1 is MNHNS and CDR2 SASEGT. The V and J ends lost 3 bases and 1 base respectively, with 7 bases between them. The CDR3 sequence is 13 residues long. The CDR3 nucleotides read TGTGCCAGCAGTGAGGTTTATTCCTACGAGCAGTACTTC. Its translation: CASSEVYSYEQYF.

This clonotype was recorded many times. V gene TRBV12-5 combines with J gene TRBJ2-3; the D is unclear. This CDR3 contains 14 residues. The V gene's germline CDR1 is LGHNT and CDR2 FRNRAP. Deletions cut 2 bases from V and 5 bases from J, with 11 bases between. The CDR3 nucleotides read TGTGCTAGTGGTTTGTCGTACTCAGGAGATACGCAGTATTTT. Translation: CASGLSYSGDTQYF.

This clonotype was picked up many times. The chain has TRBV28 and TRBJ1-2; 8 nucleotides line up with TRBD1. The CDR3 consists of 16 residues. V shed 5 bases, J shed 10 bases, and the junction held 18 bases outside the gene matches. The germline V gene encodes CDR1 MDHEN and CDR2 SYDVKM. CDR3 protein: CASSAGTGLPRGFYTF. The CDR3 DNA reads TGTGCCAGCAGTGCCGGGACAGGCCTCCCTCGGGGCTTCTACACCTTC.

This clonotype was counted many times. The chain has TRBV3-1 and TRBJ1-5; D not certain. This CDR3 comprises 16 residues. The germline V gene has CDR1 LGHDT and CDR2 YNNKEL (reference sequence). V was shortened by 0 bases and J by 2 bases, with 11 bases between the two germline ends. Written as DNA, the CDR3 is TGTGCCAGCAGCCAAGATGGGCCTAGAGGCAATCAGCCCCAGCATTTT. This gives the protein CASSQDGPRGNQPQHF. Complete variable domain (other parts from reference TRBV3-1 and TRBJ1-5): DTAVSQTPKYLVTQMGNDKSIKCEQNLGHDTMYWYKQDSKKFLKIMFSYNNKELIINETVPNRFSPKSPDKAHLNLHINSLELGDSAVYFCASSQDGPRGNQPQHFGDGTRLSIL.

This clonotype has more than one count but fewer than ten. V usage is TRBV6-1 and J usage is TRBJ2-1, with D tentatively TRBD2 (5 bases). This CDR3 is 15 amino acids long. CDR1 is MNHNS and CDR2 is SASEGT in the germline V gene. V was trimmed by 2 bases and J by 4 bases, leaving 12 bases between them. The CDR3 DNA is TGTGCCAGCAGTGAATTGAGGGTTAGGTACAATGAGCAGTTCTTC. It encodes CASSELRVRYNEQFF.

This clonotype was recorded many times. The CDR3 loop reads CASRQGYSNQPQHF. DNA for the CDR3: TGTGCCAGCAGACAGGGTTATAGCAATCAGCCCCAGCATTTT. The rearrangement links TRBV2 to TRBJ1-5; weak D call: TRBD1 (6 bases). This CDR3 contains 14 residues. CDR1 and CDR2 (germline): SNHLY, FYNNEI. The V gene lost 6 bases and the J gene lost 0 bases, with 9 bases spanning the gap.

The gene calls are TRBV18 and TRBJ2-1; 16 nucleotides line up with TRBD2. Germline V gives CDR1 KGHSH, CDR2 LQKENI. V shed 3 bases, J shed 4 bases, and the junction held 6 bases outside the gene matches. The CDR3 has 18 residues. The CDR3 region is CASSPSGTSGGGYNEQFF. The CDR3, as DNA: TGTGCCAGCTCACCCTCCGGGACTAGCGGGGGGGGATACAATGAGCAGTTCTTC.

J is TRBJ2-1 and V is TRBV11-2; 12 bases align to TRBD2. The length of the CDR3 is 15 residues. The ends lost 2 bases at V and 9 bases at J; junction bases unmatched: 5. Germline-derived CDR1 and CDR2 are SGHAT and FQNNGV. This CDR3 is CASSLRLAGEVEQFF. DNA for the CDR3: TGTGCCAGCAGCTTACGACTAGCGGGAGAGGTTGAGCAGTTCTTC.